A selection of T cell receptor beta chains follows, all from one sample in a study of blood T cell repertoires in COVID-19. Sequencing used immunoSEQ multiplex PCR; TCRdb keeps in-frame clones, though not all of them. The sample carries about 150,000 clones, more than 80% recorded once. The sample consisted of peripheral blood. These receptors were obtained from a woman in her sixties with active COVID-19. Each CDR3 is given with its conserved first and last residue. The order of the fields is J gene, V gene, CDR3 protein.

j_gene: TRBJ1-1
v_gene: TRBV25-1
CDR3aa: CASSDRDRVEAFF

j_gene: TRBJ2-7
v_gene: TRBV27
CDR3aa: CASRQGAYYEQYF

j_gene: TRBJ2-5
v_gene: TRBV19
CDR3aa: CASSIVAGALQETQYF

j_gene: TRBJ2-7
v_gene: TRBV3-1/TRBV3-2
CDR3aa: CASSQVPREFEQYF

j_gene: TRBJ1-1
v_gene: TRBV4-2
CDR3aa: CASSQMGGSLDTEAFF

j_gene: TRBJ2-7
v_gene: TRBV5-3
CDR3aa: CARSFVRIGQRPALIF

j_gene: TRBJ2-3
v_gene: TRBV19
CDR3aa: CASSLSGSQTDTQYF

j_gene: TRBJ2-2
v_gene: TRBV27
CDR3aa: CASGGRLAGITGELFF

j_gene: TRBJ2-7
v_gene: TRBV19
CDR3aa: CASSILAGRVDEQYF

j_gene: TRBJ1-2
v_gene: TRBV9
CDR3aa: CASSRDRGDYGYTF

j_gene: TRBJ1-5
v_gene: TRBV28
CDR3aa: CASSSGLYNQPQHF

j_gene: TRBJ2-7
v_gene: TRBV21-1
CDR3aa: CASSKGGTGLLRTSGSLKYF

j_gene: TRBJ2-5
v_gene: TRBV9
CDR3aa: CASSVTGFQETQYF

j_gene: TRBJ2-4
v_gene: TRBV7-7
CDR3aa: CASSPDPPGTGSPNIQYF

j_gene: TRBJ2-1
v_gene: TRBV18
CDR3aa: CASSPSAGNNEQFF

j_gene: TRBJ1-4
v_gene: TRBV7-9
CDR3aa: CASSLGQAIEKLFF

j_gene: TRBJ1-2
v_gene: TRBV6-2/TRBV6-3
CDR3aa: CASSIPGGGYTF

j_gene: TRBJ2-1
v_gene: TRBV3-1/TRBV3-2
CDR3aa: CASSQSRSGSDEQFF

j_gene: TRBJ2-3
v_gene: TRBV28
CDR3aa: CASSSLAGGGADTQYF

j_gene: TRBJ2-1
v_gene: TRBV18
CDR3aa: CASSPNGGSYNEQFF

j_gene: TRBJ2-7
v_gene: TRBV21-1
CDR3aa: CASSALSTSGYEQYF

j_gene: TRBJ1-1
v_gene: TRBV5-4
CDR3aa: CASSLRGLTTEAFF

j_gene: TRBJ2-1
v_gene: TRBV5-1
CDR3aa: CASSSQAGVLYNEQFF

j_gene: TRBJ2-1
v_gene: TRBV6-2/TRBV6-3
CDR3aa: CASSYQDNEQFF

j_gene: TRBJ2-3
v_gene: TRBV11-2
CDR3aa: CASTLGGPTDTQYF

j_gene: TRBJ2-1
v_gene: TRBV28
CDR3aa: CASSQRLLAGSYNEQFF

j_gene: TRBJ2-7
v_gene: TRBV6-5
CDR3aa: CASSYSRLAGPYEQYF

j_gene: TRBJ1-3
v_gene: TRBV5-5
CDR3aa: CASSLWFMTGGPGNTIYF

j_gene: TRBJ2-7
v_gene: TRBV28
CDR3aa: CASSLGQGDHEQYF